These 28 T cell receptor beta chains originate from one sample sequenced in a study of cytomegalovirus exposure and HLA in healthy donors. The table came from immunoSEQ multiplex PCR; TCRdb's copy has only in-frame clones and leaves some out. This table has 230,000 or so clones, 88% appearing once. The specimen was PBMCs. These TCRs come from a woman aged 18 to 35 in good health and CMV-seronegative.

V is TRBV6-5 and J is TRBJ2-1; D possibly corresponds to TRBD2 (6 bases). This CDR3 has 16 amino acids. Germline values: CDR1 MNHEY, CDR2 SVGAGI. Trimming removed 3 bases at V and 4 bases at J, with 16 bases between. DNA of the CDR3: TGTGCCAGCAGTTATCGGGGGACTGTTAAGTACAATGAGCAGTTCTTC. Amino acid sequence: CASSYRGTVKYNEQFF.

This chain links TRBV7-2 with TRBJ2-4, with D perhaps matching TRBD1 (5 bases). The CDR3 is 17 amino acids. Germline V gene data show CDR1 as SGHTA and CDR2 as FQGNSA. V lost 5 bases, J lost 0 bases, and 17 bases lay in between. This chain's CDR3 is CASSQGGATLAKNIQYF. The CDR3 nucleotides are TGTGCCAGCAGCCAGGGTGGGGCTACTCTAGCCAAAAACATTCAGTACTTC.

To note about this clone: Additional DNA sequences in this sample encode the identical CDR3. The V gene is TRBV7-9, the J gene TRBJ2-3; no firm D call. Deletions cut 3 bases from V and 2 bases from J, with 9 bases between. The CDR3 has 14 amino acids. Germline CDR1 SEHNR, CDR2 FQNEAQ (reference sequence). CDR3 sequence reads: CASSLGRSTDTQYF. The CDR3 DNA reads as TGTGCCAGCAGCTTGGGCAGGTCCACAGATACGCAGTATTTT.

The rearrangement joins TRBV5-4 to TRBJ2-7, with TRBD2 identical over 7 bases. This CDR3 has 14 residues. V was clipped by 0 bases and J by 7 bases; unmatched bases: 7. CDR1 and CDR2 (germline): SGHNT, YYREEE (reference sequence). CDR3 region: CASSLDRREGEQYF. In nucleotides, the CDR3 is TGTGCCAGCAGCTTGGATCGTAGGGAGGGGGAGCAGTACTTC.

The chain has TRBV2 and TRBJ2-3; tentatively, D is TRBD2 (5 bases). V was trimmed by 8 bases and J by 1 base, leaving 7 bases between them. This CDR3 is 12 amino acids long. Germline V gene lookup returns CDR1 SNHLY and CDR2 FYNNEI. The CDR3 nucleotides are TGTGCCAGCTCGAGGGGCACAGATACGCAGTATTTT. The encoded protein is CASSRGTDTQYF.

V usage is TRBV19 and J usage is TRBJ2-1, with D maybe TRBD2 (6 bases). Deletions cut 6 bases from V and 10 bases from J, with 22 bases between. The CDR3 extends over 15 amino acids. From germline, CDR1 is LNHDA and CDR2 SQIVND (reference sequence). CDR3 in DNA: TGTGCCAGTAGGGGGTCCGGGAGTTCCCCCCAGGAGCAGTTCTTC. This sequence encodes CASRGSGSSPQEQFF.

This sequence joins TRBV6-1 and TRBJ1-1, with D hard to call. Trimming took off 0 bases at V and 4 bases at J, with 12 bases between the two ends. This CDR3 contains 15 residues. The germline CDR1 and CDR2 sequences are MNHNS and SASEGT. CDR3 coding DNA: TGTGCCAGCAGTGAAGCGCCCGGAGAGGGCACTGAAGCTTTCTTT. Translation: CASSEAPGEGTEAFF.

The V and J genes are TRBV21-1 and TRBJ2-1; the table's D call TRBD1 went unverified against the DNA. TRBV21-1 is described as a pseudogene. This CDR3 is 15 amino acids long. The DNA of the CDR3 is TGTGCCAGCACCCAAAAGAGGGACAGGGCGAATGAGCAGTTCTTC. Translation gives CASTQKRDRANEQFF.

The chain employs TRBV9 and TRBJ2-2, with 8 bases aligning to TRBD1. Germline V gene lookup returns CDR1 SGDLS and CDR2 YYNGEE. V was pared by 4 bases and J by 5 bases, with 13 bases of the junction left unmatched. The length of the CDR3 is 17 residues. The CDR3 protein is CASSRTGTSRSTGELFF. In DNA, the CDR3 is TGTGCCAGCAGCCGGACAGGGACATCCCGATCGACCGGGGAGCTGTTTTTT.

CDR3 sequence (DNA): TGTGCCAGCAGCTCTCCGACCACAGGGGCAGATACGCAGTATTTT. Its translation is CASSSPTTGADTQYF. The V and J genes are TRBV5-5 and TRBJ2-3; 7 nucleotides align to TRBD1. Germline trimming cut 3 bases from V and 4 bases from J; bases unmatched to any gene: 8. This CDR3 is 15 amino acids long. Germline V gene data show CDR1 as SGHKS and CDR2 as YYEKEE (reference sequence).

The chain joins TRBV5-1 to TRBJ2-5, with TRBD2 matching over 10 bases. Germline CDR1 reads SGHRS; CDR2 reads YFSETQ. CDR3 length: 18 residues. J gave up 4 bases and V 3 bases, and 15 bases lay outside the gene matches. CDR3 protein: CASSWPASGRAGRETQYF. Written as DNA, the CDR3 is TGCGCCAGCAGCTGGCCTGCGAGCGGGAGGGCCGGGCGAGAGACCCAGTACTTC.

This clone was counted only a few times. This chain joins TRBV7-8 and TRBJ1-4; D is possibly TRBD1 (6 bases). CDR3 length: 16 residues. V lost 3 bases to trimming and J lost 5 bases, with 16 bases between them. Germline lookup yields CDR1 SGHVS and CDR2 FQNEAQ. As DNA, the CDR3 is TGTGCCAGCAGCTTTACCTCTGGGGGCTCCAATGAAAAACTGTTTTTT. It specifies CASSFTSGGSNEKLFF.

This clone was found a few times. The chain has TRBV5-1 and TRBJ2-7; D is unclear. Germline CDR1 and CDR2: SGHRS and YFSETQ. V was shortened by 2 bases and J by 0 bases, with 6 bases between the two germline ends. The CDR3 has 13 amino acids. CDR3 in amino acids: CASSFPGSYEQYF. CDR3 in DNA: TGCGCCAGCAGCTTCCCGGGCTCCTACGAGCAGTACTTC. The variable domain in full, completed from reference TRBV5-1 and TRBJ2-7, reads KAGVTQTPRYLIKTRGQQVTLSCSPISGHRSVSWYQQTPGQGLQFLFEYFSETQRNKGNFPGRFSGRQFSNSRSEMNVSTLELGDSALYLCASSFPGSYEQYFGPGTRLTVT.

This clone has only a few counts. The chain links TRBV7-3 to TRBJ2-7; D might be TRBD1 (5 bases). CDR3 length equals 13 residues. The germline V gene encodes CDR1 SGHTA and CDR2 FQGTGA. Trimming cost V 2 bases and J 4 bases, with 9 bases left between them. The CDR3 coding sequence is TGTGCCAGCAGCTTAGACAGTACTTACGAGCAGTACTTC. This sequence encodes CASSLDSTYEQYF.

The CDR3: CASSLHGVDRVGNEQFF. CDR3 sequence (DNA): TGCGCCAGCAGCCTGCACGGGGTTGATAGAGTAGGCAATGAGCAGTTCTTC. The chain couples TRBV4-3 to TRBJ2-1; D perhaps matches TRBD2 (5 bases). This CDR3 spans 17 amino acids. Trimming stripped 4 bases from V and 6 bases from J, with 22 bases between. The V gene's germline CDR1 is LGHNA and CDR2 YSLEER.

The rearrangement joins TRBV13 to TRBJ1-1; 11 nucleotides match TRBD1. CDR3 length equals 15 residues. The V gene end was trimmed by 0 bases and the J gene end by 7 bases; junction bases not matched to a gene: 4. CDR1 and CDR2 (germline): PRHDT, FYEKMQ (reference sequence). CDR3 in amino acids: CASSLGDRGLGEAFF. CDR3 sequence (DNA): TGTGCCAGCAGCTTAGGGGACAGGGGGCTGGGTGAAGCTTTCTTT.

The CDR3 sequence is CASSSHNKESSYEQYF. The CDR3 DNA follows: TGTGCCAGCAGTTCCCACAATAAAGAATCCTCCTACGAGCAGTACTTC. The V and J genes are TRBV27 and TRBJ2-7, with D uncertain. The CDR3 sequence is 16 residues long. Trimming took 4 bases from V and 0 from J, leaving 16 bases between them. Germline CDR1 reads MNHEY; CDR2 reads SMNVEV (reference sequence).

The rearrangement joins TRBV18 to TRBJ2-1; 10 bases align to TRBD1. The germline gives CDR1 KGHSH, CDR2 LQKENI. The CDR3 has 15 amino acids. The junction had 10 bases not matched to a gene; V was cut back by 5 bases and J by 9 bases. The CDR3 spells CASSNRDRGYGEQFF. CDR3 DNA sequence: TGTGCCAGCTCAAACCGGGACAGGGGCTACGGTGAGCAGTTCTTC.

This sequence joins TRBV5-4 and TRBJ2-3; maybe TRBD1 (6 bases). Germline CDR1 is SGHNT and CDR2 is YYREEE (reference sequence). The CDR3 loop spans 14 amino acids. Trimming took off 5 bases at V and 6 bases at J, with 16 bases between the two ends. Here the CDR3 reads CASSATGIEDTQYF. The CDR3 nucleotides read TGTGCCAGCAGTGCTACAGGGATCGAGGATACGCAGTATTTT.

The chain links TRBV2 to TRBJ2-3; the match to TRBD2 covers 8 bases. There are 14 residues in the CDR3. Trimming cost V 5 bases and J 1 base; bases outside gene matches: 2. Germline CDR1 is SNHLY and CDR2 is FYNNEI. CDR3: CASSLLAGTDTQYF. DNA for the CDR3: TGTGCCAGCAGTCTACTAGCGGGCACAGATACGCAGTATTTT. Using reference TRBV2 and TRBJ2-3 for the parts outside the CDR3, the full variable domain is EPEVTQTPSHQVTQMGQEVILRCVPISNHLYFYWYRQILGQKVEFLVSFYNNEISEKSEIFDDQFSVERPDGSNFTLKIRSTKLEDSAMYFCASSLLAGTDTQYFGPGTRLTVL.

This clone showed up just a few times. Here the CDR3 reads CAIKGDRFLTEAFF. The CDR3, as DNA: TGTGCCATCAAAGGAGACAGGTTCCTCACTGAAGCTTTCTTT. The rearrangement joins TRBV27 to TRBJ1-1; weak D call: TRBD1 (6 bases). The CDR3 runs 14 residues. V lost 10 bases and J lost 4, with 19 bases in between. The V gene's germline CDR1 is MNHEY and CDR2 SMNVEV (reference sequence).

This chain connects TRBV28 to TRBJ2-5; 14 bases are shared with TRBD2. Germline V gene lookup returns CDR1 MDHEN and CDR2 SYDVKM. This CDR3 is 17 amino acids long. The ends lost 7 bases at V and 4 bases at J; junction bases unmatched: 11. CDR3 coding DNA: TGTGCCAGCACCCTGGGACTAGCGGGAGCTGGGCGAGAGACCCAGTACTTC. Translation: CASTLGLAGAGRETQYF.

This chain joins TRBV13 and TRBJ1-2; D possibly corresponds to TRBD1 (6 bases). The CDR3 spans 13 residues. Looked up from germline, CDR1 is PRHDT and CDR2 is FYEKMQ (reference sequence). Deletions cut 4 bases from V and 4 bases from J, with 10 bases between. The CDR3 coding sequence is TGTGCCAGCAGCTCCACAGGGACCTATGGCTACACCTTC. This sequence encodes CASSSTGTYGYTF.

The V gene is TRBV4-1, the J gene TRBJ2-7; 9 positions agree with TRBD1. Germline-derived CDR1 and CDR2 are MGHRA and YSYEKL. The V gene end was trimmed by 4 bases and the J gene end by 3 bases; junction bases not matched to a gene: 4. The CDR3 consists of 14 residues. CDR3 region: CASSPGQGFYEQYF. The CDR3 DNA sequence: TGCGCCAGCAGCCCGGGACAGGGATTCTACGAGCAGTACTTC.

This chain joins TRBV28 and TRBJ1-2; 11 nucleotides line up with TRBD1. CDR3 length: 15 residues. Germline CDR1 reads MDHEN; CDR2 reads SYDVKM. V lost 6 bases to trimming and J lost 4 bases; unmatched junction nucleotides: 7. This CDR3 is CASSLTGTGGYGYTF. The DNA of the CDR3 is TGTGCCAGCAGCTTAACCGGGACAGGGGGCTATGGCTACACCTTC.

The rearrangement links TRBV18 to TRBJ2-7; D is ambiguous. Germline V CDR1 and CDR2: KGHSH, LQKENI. The germline V and J ends were trimmed by 2 bases and 7 bases, with 12 bases remaining between them. This CDR3 spans 13 amino acids. This chain's CDR3 is CASSPSDTREQYF. The CDR3 nucleotides read TGTGCCAGCTCACCATCGGATACGAGGGAGCAGTACTTC.

Concerning this clone: Its ends do not fully match the called genes, so a read error is possible. The chain has TRBV6-1 and TRBJ1-1, with no clear D. CDR1 MNHNS and CDR2 SASEGT come from the germline V gene. The CDR3 runs to 14 residues. CDR3: CAITPGRLKTEAFF. The CDR3 DNA reads as TGTGCCATCACCCCGGGGAGGCTGAAAACTGAAGCTTTCTTT.

This chain connects TRBV28 to TRBJ1-5; 9 nucleotides align to TRBD1. Germline values: CDR1 MDHEN, CDR2 SYDVKM. V dropped 4 bases and J dropped 7; count of bases not matched to a gene: 14. This CDR3 is 17 amino acids long. Here the CDR3 reads CASSSYRGLGRRQPQHF. The CDR3, as DNA: TGTGCCAGCAGTTCATACAGGGGGCTGGGTAGGAGGCAGCCCCAGCATTTT.